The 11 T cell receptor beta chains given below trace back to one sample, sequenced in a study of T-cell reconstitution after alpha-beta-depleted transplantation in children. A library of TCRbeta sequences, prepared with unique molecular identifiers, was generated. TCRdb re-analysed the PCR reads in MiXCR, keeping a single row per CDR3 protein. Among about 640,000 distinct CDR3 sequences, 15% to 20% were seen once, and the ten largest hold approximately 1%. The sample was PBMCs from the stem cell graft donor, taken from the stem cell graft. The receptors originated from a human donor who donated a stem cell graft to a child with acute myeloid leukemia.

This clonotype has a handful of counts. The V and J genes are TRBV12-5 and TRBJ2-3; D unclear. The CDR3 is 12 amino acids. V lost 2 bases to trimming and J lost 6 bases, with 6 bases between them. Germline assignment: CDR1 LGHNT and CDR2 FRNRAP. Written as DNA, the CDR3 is TGTGCTAGTGGTTTGTCCTCCGATACGCAGTATTTT. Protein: CASGLSSDTQYF.

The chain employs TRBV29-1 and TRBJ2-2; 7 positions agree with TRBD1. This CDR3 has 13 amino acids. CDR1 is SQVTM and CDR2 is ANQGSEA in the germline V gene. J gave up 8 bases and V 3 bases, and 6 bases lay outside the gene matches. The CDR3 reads CSVDIETGGELFF. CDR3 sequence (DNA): TGCAGCGTTGATATAGAGACAGGGGGGGAGCTGTTTTTT.

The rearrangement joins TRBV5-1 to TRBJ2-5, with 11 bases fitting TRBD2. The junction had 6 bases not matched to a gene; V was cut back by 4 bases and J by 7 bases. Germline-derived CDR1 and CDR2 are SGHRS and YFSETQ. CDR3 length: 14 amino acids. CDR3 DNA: TGCGCCAGCAGCCACGGACTAGCGGGCGGGACCCAGTACTTC. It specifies CASSHGLAGGTQYF.

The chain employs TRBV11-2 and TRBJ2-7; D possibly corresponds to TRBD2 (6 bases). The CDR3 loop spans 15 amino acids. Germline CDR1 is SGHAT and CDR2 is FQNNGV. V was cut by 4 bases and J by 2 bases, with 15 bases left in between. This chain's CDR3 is CASSSEGIRAYEQYF. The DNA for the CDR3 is TGTGCCAGCAGCTCGGAGGGGATCAGGGCCTACGAGCAGTACTTC.

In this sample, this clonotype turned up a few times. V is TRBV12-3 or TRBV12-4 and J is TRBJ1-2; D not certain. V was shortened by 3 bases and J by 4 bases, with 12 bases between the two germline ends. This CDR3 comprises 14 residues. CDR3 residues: CASSLAPRLYGYTF. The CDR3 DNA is TGTGCCAGCAGTTTGGCCCCACGGCTCTATGGCTACACCTTC.

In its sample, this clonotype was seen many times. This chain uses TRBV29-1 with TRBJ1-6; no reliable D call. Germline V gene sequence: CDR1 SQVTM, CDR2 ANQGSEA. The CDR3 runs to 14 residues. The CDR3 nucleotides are TGCAACAAGTTCATCCAGGTCGATGGTTCACCCCTCCACTTT. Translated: CNKFIQVDGSPLHF.

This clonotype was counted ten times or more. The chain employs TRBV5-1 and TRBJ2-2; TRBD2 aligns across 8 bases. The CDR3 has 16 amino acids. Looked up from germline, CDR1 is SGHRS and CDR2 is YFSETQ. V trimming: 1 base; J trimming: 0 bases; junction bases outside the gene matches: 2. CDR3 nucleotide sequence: TGCGCCAGCAGCTTGACTAGCGGACCGAACACCGGGGAGCTGTTTTTT. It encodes CASSLTSGPNTGELFF.

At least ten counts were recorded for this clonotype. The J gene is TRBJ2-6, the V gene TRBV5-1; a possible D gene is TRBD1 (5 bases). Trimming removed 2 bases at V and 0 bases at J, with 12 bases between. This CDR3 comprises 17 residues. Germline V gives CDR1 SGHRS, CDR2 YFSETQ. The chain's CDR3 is CASSFDSSSSGANVLTF. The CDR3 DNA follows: TGCGCCAGCAGCTTTGACAGTTCTAGCTCTGGGGCCAACGTCCTGACTTTC.

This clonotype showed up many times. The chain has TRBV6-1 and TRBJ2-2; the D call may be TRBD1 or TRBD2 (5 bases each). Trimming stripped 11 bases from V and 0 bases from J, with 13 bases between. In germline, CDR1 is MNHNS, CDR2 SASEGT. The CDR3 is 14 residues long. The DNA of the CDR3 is TGTGCCGTCTCCGGGACCCCGAACACCGGGGAGCTGTTTTTT. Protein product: CAVSGTPNTGELFF.

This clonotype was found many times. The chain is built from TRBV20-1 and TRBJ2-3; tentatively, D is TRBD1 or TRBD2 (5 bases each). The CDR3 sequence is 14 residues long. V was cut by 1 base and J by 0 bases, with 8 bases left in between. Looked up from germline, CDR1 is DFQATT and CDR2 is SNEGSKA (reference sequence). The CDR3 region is CSARVRDSTDTQYF. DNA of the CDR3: TGCAGTGCTAGAGTTAGGGACAGCACAGATACGCAGTATTTT.

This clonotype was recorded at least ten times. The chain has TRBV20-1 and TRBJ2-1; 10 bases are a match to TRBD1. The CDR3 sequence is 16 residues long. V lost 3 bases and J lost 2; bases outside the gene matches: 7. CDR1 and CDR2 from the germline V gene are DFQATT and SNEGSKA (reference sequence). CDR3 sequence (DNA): TGCAGTGCTAGGGGCCCGGGACAGGGGACCTACAATGAGCAGTTCTTC. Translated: CSARGPGQGTYNEQFF.